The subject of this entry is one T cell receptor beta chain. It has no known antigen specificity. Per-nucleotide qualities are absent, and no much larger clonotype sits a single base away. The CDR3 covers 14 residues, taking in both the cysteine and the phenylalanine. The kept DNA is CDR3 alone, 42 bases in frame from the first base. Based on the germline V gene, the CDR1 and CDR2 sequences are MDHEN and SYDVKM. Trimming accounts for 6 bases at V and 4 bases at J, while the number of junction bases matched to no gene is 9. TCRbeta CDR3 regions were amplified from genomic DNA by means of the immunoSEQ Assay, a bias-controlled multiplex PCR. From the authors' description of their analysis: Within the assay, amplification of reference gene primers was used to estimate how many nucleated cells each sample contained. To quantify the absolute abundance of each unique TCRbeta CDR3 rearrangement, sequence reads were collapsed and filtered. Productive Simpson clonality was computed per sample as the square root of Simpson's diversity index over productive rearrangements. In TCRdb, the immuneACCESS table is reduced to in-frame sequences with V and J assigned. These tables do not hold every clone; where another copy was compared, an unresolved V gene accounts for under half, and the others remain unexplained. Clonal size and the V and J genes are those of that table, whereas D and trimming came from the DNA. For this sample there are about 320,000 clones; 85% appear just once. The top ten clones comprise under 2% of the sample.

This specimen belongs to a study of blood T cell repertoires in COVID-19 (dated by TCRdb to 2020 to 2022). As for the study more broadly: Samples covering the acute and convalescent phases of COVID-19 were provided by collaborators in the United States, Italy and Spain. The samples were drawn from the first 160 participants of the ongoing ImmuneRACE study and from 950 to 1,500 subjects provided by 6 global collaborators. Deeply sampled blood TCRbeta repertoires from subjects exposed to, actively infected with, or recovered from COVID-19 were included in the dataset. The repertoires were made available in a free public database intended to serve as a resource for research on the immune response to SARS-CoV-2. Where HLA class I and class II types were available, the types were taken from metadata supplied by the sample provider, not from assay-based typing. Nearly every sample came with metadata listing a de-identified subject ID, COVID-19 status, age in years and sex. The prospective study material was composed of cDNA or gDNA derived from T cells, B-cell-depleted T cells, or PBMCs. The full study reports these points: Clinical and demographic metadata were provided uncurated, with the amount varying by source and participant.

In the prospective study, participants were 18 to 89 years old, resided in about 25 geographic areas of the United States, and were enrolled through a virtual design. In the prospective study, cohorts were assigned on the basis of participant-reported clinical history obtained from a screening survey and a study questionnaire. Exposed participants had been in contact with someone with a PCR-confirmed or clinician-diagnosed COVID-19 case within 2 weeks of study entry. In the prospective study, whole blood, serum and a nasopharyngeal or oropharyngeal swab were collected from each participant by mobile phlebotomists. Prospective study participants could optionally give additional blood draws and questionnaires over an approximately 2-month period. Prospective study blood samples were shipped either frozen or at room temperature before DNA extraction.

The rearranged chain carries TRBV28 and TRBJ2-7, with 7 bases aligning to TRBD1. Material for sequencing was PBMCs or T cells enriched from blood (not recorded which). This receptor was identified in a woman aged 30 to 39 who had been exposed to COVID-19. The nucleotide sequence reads TGTGCCAGCAGCCGACAGGGTATTAGATACGAGCAGTACTTC. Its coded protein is CASSRQGIRYEQYF. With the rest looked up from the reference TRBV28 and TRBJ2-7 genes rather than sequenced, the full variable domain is DVKVTQSSRYLVKRTGEKVFLECVQDMDHENMFWYRQDPGLGLRLIYFSYDVKMKEKGDIPEGYSVSREKKERFSLILESASTNQTSMYLCASSRQGIRYEQYFGPGTRLTVT.